The 31 T cell receptor beta chains below come from one sample, sequenced in a study of cytomegalovirus exposure and HLA in healthy donors. PCR was performed using 60 Vbeta and 13 Jbeta primers. The repertoire was sequenced with immunoSEQ multiplex PCR; TCRdb's copy has only in-frame clones and lacks some. The sample includes about 160,000 clones. Specimen: PBMCs. These receptors were obtained from a woman in her sixties or seventies in good health and CMV-seronegative.

This chain links TRBV6-1 with TRBJ1-5, with D possibly being TRBD1 (6 bases). Trimming stripped 4 bases from V and 7 bases from J, with 11 bases between. The CDR3 extends over 13 amino acids. Germline-derived CDR1 and CDR2 are MNHNS and SASEGT. The CDR3 coding sequence is TGTGCCAGCAGTGTACAGGGACGGCAGCCCCAGCATTTT. It translates to CASSVQGRQPQHF.

The chain combines TRBV7-2 with TRBJ2-5, with 8 bases that match TRBD2. Germline V gives CDR1 SGHTA, CDR2 FQGNSA. J lost 4 bases, V lost 5 bases, and 9 bases had no gene match. The CDR3 is 15 amino acids. CDR3 sequence reads: CASSPKQAGVETQYF. The CDR3 DNA reads as TGTGCCAGCAGCCCTAAACAAGCGGGGGTAGAGACCCAGTACTTC.

The V call is TRBV11-2, the J call TRBJ2-3; 14 positions match TRBD2. In germline, CDR1 is SGHAT, CDR2 FQNNGV. V shed 5 bases, J shed 15 bases, and the junction held 10 bases outside the gene matches. CDR3 length equals 14 residues. Here the CDR3 reads CASSPRLAGGLYYF. The CDR3 DNA follows: TGTGCCAGCAGCCCGCGACTAGCGGGGGGGCTCTACTATTTT.

The rearrangement uses TRBV7-2 and TRBJ2-1, with D possibly matching TRBD2 (5 bases). V lost 1 base and J 9 bases, leaving 10 bases between the germline ends. CDR1 and CDR2 from the germline V gene are SGHTA and FQGNSA. The CDR3 extends over 13 amino acids. CDR3 in amino acids: CASSLGRVSEQFF. CDR3 DNA: TGTGCCAGCAGCTTAGGGCGGGTGAGTGAGCAGTTCTTC.

The rearrangement links TRBV30 to TRBJ2-3, with TRBD2 identical over 7 bases. The CDR3 has 15 amino acids. The junction had 8 bases not matched to a gene; V was cut back by 1 base and J by 4 bases. Germline CDR1 GTSNPN, CDR2 SVGIG (reference sequence). CDR3 in amino acids: CAWSGSSGSADTQYF. The CDR3 region has the DNA TGTGCCTGGAGTGGGAGTAGCGGGTCAGCAGATACGCAGTATTTT.

V and J are TRBV7-2 and TRBJ1-2, with TRBD1 identical over 11 bases. V lost 5 bases, J lost 8 bases, and 10 bases stayed unmatched. The V gene's germline CDR1 is SGHTA and CDR2 FQGNSA. The CDR3 runs 15 residues. CDR3 nucleotides: TGTGCCAGCAGCCCTGGGACAGGGGGAATGAGGGGCTACACCTTC. Amino acids: CASSPGTGGMRGYTF.

CDR3 loop: CASSLRLNRGNTEAFF. The CDR3 DNA is TGTGCCAGCAGCTTGCGGCTCAACAGGGGGAACACTGAAGCTTTCTTT. The chain uses TRBV5-4 and TRBJ1-1, with 7 bases fitting TRBD1. Germline assignment: CDR1 SGHNT and CDR2 YYREEE (reference sequence). This CDR3 contains 16 residues. Germline trimming cut 1 base from V and 1 base from J; bases unmatched to any gene: 7.

The J gene is TRBJ2-3, the V gene TRBV7-6; 9 bases match TRBD2. Losses at the gene ends were 1 base for V and 2 bases for J; bases not matched to a gene: 10. This CDR3 has 18 residues. CDR1 and CDR2 (germline): SGHVS, FNYEAQ. CDR3 region: CASSLGAPGLAFTDTQYF. In nucleotides, the CDR3 is TGTGCCAGCAGCTTAGGGGCACCTGGACTAGCGTTCACAGATACGCAGTATTTT.

This chain connects TRBV4-2 to TRBJ2-7; TRBD2 matches at 12 bases. CDR3 length: 18 amino acids. Per germline, CDR1 LGHNA and CDR2 YNFKEQ. The V gene end was trimmed by 0 bases and the J gene end by 2 bases; junction bases not matched to a gene: 8. The CDR3 protein is CASSQDMGLAGLPYEQYF. The CDR3 DNA follows: TGTGCCAGCAGCCAAGATATGGGACTAGCGGGTCTCCCCTACGAGCAGTACTTC.

This rearrangement joins TRBV20-1 to TRBJ1-1; D is perhaps TRBD1 (5 bases). This CDR3 has 11 amino acids. Germline lookup yields CDR1 DFQATT and CDR2 SNEGSKA (reference sequence). The CDR3: CSPGENTEAFF. The CDR3 DNA is TGCAGCCCGGGGGAGAACACTGAAGCTTTCTTT.

The V and J genes are TRBV12-5 and TRBJ1-1, with 10 bases lining up with TRBD1. Germline V gene sequence: CDR1 LGHNT, CDR2 FRNRAP. The CDR3 covers 18 residues. Losses at the gene ends were 2 bases for V and 0 bases for J; bases not matched to a gene: 9. CDR3 DNA sequence: TGTGCTAGTGGTTTGCTTTATCGACAGGGGGCTATGAACACTGAAGCTTTCTTT. As protein: CASGLLYRQGAMNTEAFF.

The chain carries TRBV6-5 and TRBJ2-5, with a tentative D call TRBD2 (7 bases). Germline V gives CDR1 MNHEY, CDR2 SVGAGI. The V and J ends lost 6 bases and 0 bases respectively, with 14 bases between them. The CDR3 covers 15 residues. The DNA of the CDR3 is TGTGCCAGCAGCCTGAGGGGGGGGGACCAAGAGACCCAGTACTTC. It is translated as CASSLRGGDQETQYF.

The chain employs TRBV6-1 and TRBJ1-2; TRBD1 matches at 8 bases. V shed 7 bases, J shed 3 bases, and the junction held 4 bases outside the gene matches. Germline CDR1 MNHNS, CDR2 SASEGT. The CDR3 spans 13 residues. Here the CDR3 DNA reads TGTGCCAGCACTCCGGGACAGGACTATGGCTACACCTTC. Residues: CASTPGQDYGYTF.

Concerning this clone itself: At the DNA level, this CDR3 is encoded by other sequences in the same sample as well. The rearrangement joins TRBV5-1 to TRBJ1-1; a possible D gene is TRBD1 (5 bases). The V gene's germline CDR1 is SGHRS and CDR2 YFSETQ. Trimming left V 1 base short and J 1 base short, with 8 bases between. CDR3 length: 14 residues. The CDR3 is CASSLPGGNTEAFF. For the CDR3, the DNA is TGCGCCAGCAGCTTGCCCGGGGGGAACACTGAAGCTTTCTTT. The whole variable domain, filled in from reference TRBV5-1 and TRBJ1-1, reads KAGVTQTPRYLIKTRGQQVTLSCSPISGHRSVSWYQQTPGQGLQFLFEYFSETQRNKGNFPGRFSGRQFSNSRSEMNVSTLELGDSALYLCASSLPGGNTEAFFGQGTRLTVV.

Remarks on this clone: The junction departs from the called germline gene at one end, perhaps through a read error. Additional DNA sequences in this sample encode the identical CDR3. The chain employs TRBV6-5 and TRBJ1-5; weak D call: TRBD1 (6 bases). CDR1 and CDR2 (germline): MNHEY, SVGAGI. The length of the CDR3 is 14 residues. The CDR3 protein is CASSTTGINQPQHF. DNA for the CDR3: TGTGCCAGCAGTACCACAGGGATTAATCAGCCCCAGCACTTT.

This chain joins TRBV7-3 and TRBJ2-5; D possibly corresponds to TRBD1 (5 bases). V lost 4 bases, J lost 4 bases, and 13 bases lay in between. The CDR3 totals 14 residues. In germline, CDR1 is SGHTA, CDR2 FQGTGA. Written as DNA, the CDR3 is TGTGCCAGCAGCTCGCCGGACATTCCAGAGACCCAGTACTTC. It codes for CASSSPDIPETQYF.

The rearrangement links TRBV28 to TRBJ2-3; TRBD1 matches 7 bases. V shed 3 bases and J 0 bases; nucleotides not matched to a gene: 3. CDR3 length: 15 residues. CDR1 is MDHEN and CDR2 is SYDVKM in the germline V gene. The CDR3 DNA reads as TGTGCCAGCAGTTTTGGGACAGCTAGCACAGATACGCAGTATTTT. This gives the protein CASSFGTASTDTQYF.

The V and J genes are TRBV7-2 and TRBJ2-7, with D perhaps matching TRBD2 (6 bases). V was trimmed by 2 bases and J by 3 bases, leaving 11 bases between them. Germline V gene sequence: CDR1 SGHTA, CDR2 FQGNSA. The CDR3 loop spans 14 amino acids. CDR3 sequence: CASSLIAGNYEQYF. CDR3 bases: TGTGCCAGCAGCTTAATCGCGGGGAACTACGAGCAGTACTTC.

V usage is TRBV30 and J usage is TRBJ1-3, with 10 bases that match TRBD1. The CDR3 runs to 17 residues. The V gene end was trimmed by 1 base and the J gene end by 3 bases; junction bases not matched to a gene: 9. The germline CDR1 and CDR2 sequences are GTSNPN and SVGIG (reference sequence). CDR3 coding DNA: TGTGCCTGGAGTGACCCCGGGACAGGGGTAAATGGAAACACCATATATTTT. Encoded protein: CAWSDPGTGVNGNTIYF.

The chain is built from TRBV6-1 and TRBJ2-5; D might be TRBD1 (6 bases). Deletions cut 2 bases from V and 1 base from J, with 11 bases between. Germline CDR1 is MNHNS and CDR2 is SASEGT. The CDR3 has 15 residues. CDR3 protein: CASSETQGFQETQYF. CDR3 sequence (DNA): TGTGCCAGCAGTGAAACCCAGGGGTTCCAAGAGACCCAGTACTTC.

With respect to this clone: A junction boundary mismatches the germline segment, possibly from a read error. CDR3 sequence: CASGLTGGRNTIYF. As DNA, the CDR3 is TGTGCCAGCGGCTTAACCGGGGGGCGAAACACCATATATTTT. J is TRBJ1-3 and V is TRBV7-9, with D perhaps TRBD1 (6 bases). Germline V CDR1 and CDR2: SEHNR, FQNEAQ (reference sequence). This CDR3 is built from 14 residues.

The rearrangement uses TRBV5-1 and TRBJ1-1, with TRBD1 matching 7 bases. Losses at the gene ends were 3 bases for V and 5 bases for J; bases not matched to a gene: 7. In germline, CDR1 is SGHRS, CDR2 YFSETQ. This CDR3 spans 14 amino acids. The CDR3 DNA follows: TGCGCCAGCAGCTCAGGGGGAACGGGTACTGAAGCTTTCTTT. Residues: CASSSGGTGTEAFF.

The chain uses TRBV6-5 and TRBJ2-5; TRBD2 matches 10 bases. V lost 5 bases, J lost 6 bases, and 9 bases stayed unmatched. The CDR3 length is 15 residues. CDR1 and CDR2 (germline): MNHEY, SVGAGI. The CDR3 protein is CASSPSSGRLKTQYF. The DNA of the CDR3 is TGTGCCAGCAGTCCTAGTAGCGGGAGGTTAAAGACCCAGTACTTC.

The chain joins TRBV4-1 to TRBJ2-7, with D unclear. The CDR3 is 15 amino acids. Deletions cut 1 base from V and 0 bases from J, with 10 bases between. Germline V lookup: CDR1 MGHRA, CDR2 YSYEKL. The CDR3 loop is CASSQVRRSSYEQYF. The CDR3 DNA reads TGCGCCAGCAGCCAAGTTCGCAGATCCTCCTACGAGCAGTACTTC.

The chain carries TRBV4-1 and TRBJ2-2; the D is unclear. The CDR3 contains 16 residues. CDR1 is MGHRA, CDR2 YSYEKL, per germline. The ends were cut back, 0 bases at V and 3 bases at J, with 11 bases in the middle. Here the CDR3 DNA reads TGCGCCAGCAGCCAAGATCCAAACTCCTACACCGGGGAGCTGTTTTTT. It codes for CASSQDPNSYTGELFF.

Of note for this clone: This CDR3 is also generated by other DNA sequences in the sample. The genes are TRBV6-1 and TRBJ2-7, with TRBD1 identical over 7 bases. The CDR3 length is 14 residues. V shed 4 bases, J shed 1 base, and the junction held 4 bases outside the gene matches. Germline V gene data show CDR1 as MNHNS and CDR2 as SASEGT. CDR3 nucleotide sequence: TGTGCCAGCAGTGGGACAGGTCGATCCTACGAGCAGTACTTC. The encoded protein is CASSGTGRSYEQYF.

This chain links TRBV2 with TRBJ1-1; TRBD1 agrees at 9 bases. Trimming at V came to 7 bases and at J to 3 bases, leaving 15 bases not matched to a gene. CDR1 and CDR2 (germline): SNHLY, FYNNEI. The CDR3 is made up of 17 amino acids. The CDR3 nucleotides read TGTGCCAGCAATATTGACAGGGGGTTAGGGGGTTACACTGAAGCTTTCTTT. This codes for CASNIDRGLGGYTEAFF. Variable domain in full (rest from reference TRBV2 and TRBJ1-1): EPEVTQTPSHQVTQMGQEVILRCVPISNHLYFYWYRQILGQKVEFLVSFYNNEISEKSEIFDDQFSVERPDGSNFTLKIRSTKLEDSAMYFCASNIDRGLGGYTEAFFGQGTRLTVV.

CDR3 amino acids: CASSANGQRYGYTF. The CDR3, as DNA: TGTGCCAGCAGTGCGAACGGACAGCGCTATGGCTACACCTTC. V usage is TRBV2 and J usage is TRBJ1-2; D possibly corresponds to TRBD1 (6 bases). CDR1 is SNHLY and CDR2 is FYNNEI in the germline V gene. V shed 4 bases and J shed 4 bases, with 13 bases lying between them. This CDR3 is 14 amino acids long.

The V and J genes are TRBV5-6 and TRBJ1-5; 9 bases are shared with TRBD1. Germline V CDR1 and CDR2: SGHDT, YYEEEE. This CDR3 is built from 17 residues. Trimming took 0 bases from V and 1 from J; bases not matched to a gene: 5. This chain's CDR3 is CASSLDRGRMSNQPQHF. The CDR3 DNA sequence: TGTGCCAGCAGCTTGGACAGGGGGCGGATGAGCAATCAGCCCCAGCATTTT.

The chain is built from TRBV4-3 and TRBJ1-2, with D uncertain. Per germline, CDR1 LGHNA and CDR2 YSLEER. Trimming removed 1 base from V and 8 bases from J, with 20 bases in between. The CDR3 has 16 residues. The CDR3 bases are TGCGCCAGCAGCCAAGGACAAAGTCCCGGACTCGACGGCTACACCTTC. Protein: CASSQGQSPGLDGYTF.

The V and J genes are TRBV18 and TRBJ1-1; no firm D call. This CDR3 region has 15 residues. Trimming took off 2 bases at V and 3 bases at J, with 13 bases between the two ends. CDR1 is KGHSH and CDR2 is LQKENI in the germline V gene. CDR3: CASSPRVLMDTEAFF. The CDR3 DNA reads as TGTGCCAGCTCACCAAGAGTGCTAATGGACACTGAAGCTTTCTTT.